These T cell receptor beta chains were read from a single sample in a study of T-cell reconstitution after alpha-beta-depleted transplantation in children. TCRdb re-called the PCR reads through MiXCR, storing one row per CDR3 protein. The sample yields fewer than 550,000 distinct CDR3 sequences, over 9.5% seen once. This sample comprised PBMCs, obtained before TCRalphabeta/CD19-depleted stem cell transplant. The receptors here all came from a child aged 2-15 years with inherited bone marrow failure, due to receive a stem cell transplant. The CDR3 runs from the conserved cysteine through the conserved F or W. Fields, in order: V gene, J gene, D gene, clone size, CDR3 DNA, CDR3 protein. A D gene is named only where the DNA matches it firmly. Size values are once, few and many counts, or a class for expanded clones, and some rows have none.

TRBV14	TRBJ2-1	TRBD2	many	TGTGCCAGCAGGGGTCTAGCGGGAACCTACAATGAGCAGTTCTTC	CASRGLAGTYNEQFF
TRBV24-1	TRBJ2-7	TRBD1	.	TGTGCCACCGCCGCTTCTTGGTCCGGGACAGCCGAGCAGTACTTC	CATAASWSGTAEQYF
TRBV11-2	TRBJ2-1	TRBD2	many	TGTGCCAGCAGCTTTAGGCGTGCGGGAGGCCAACCAGGCTCCTACAATGAGCAGTTCTTC	CASSFRRAGGQPGSYNEQFF
TRBV19	TRBJ2-7	TRBD1	many	TGTGCCACCGGGACAGGGCCCTACGAGCAGTACTTC	CATGTGPYEQYF
TRBV20-1	TRBJ2-7	TRBD2	.	TGCAGTGCCGTCGGACTAGCGAGCCTCTACGAGCAGTACTTC	CSAVGLASLYEQYF
TRBV7-9	TRBJ2-7	.	many	TGTGCCAGCAGCTGGGTTAACGAACCCTACGAGCAGTACTTC	CASSWVNEPYEQYF
TRBV29-1	TRBJ1-1	.	.	TGCAGCGTTGTGGGGACACCGAACACTGAAGCTTTCTTT	CSVVGTPNTEAFF
TRBV20-1	TRBJ2-2	TRBD2	many	TGCAGTGCTAGACCGATAGCGGGCGCCTACACCGGGGAGCTGTTTTTT	CSARPIAGAYTGELFF
TRBV29-1	TRBJ2-1	.	many	TGCAGCGTTGAAGGGCACGAGGGGCAGTTCTTC	CSVEGHEGQFF
TRBV20-1	TRBJ2-7	.	many	TGCAGTGCTTCACGAGGTGGGGAGCAGTACTTC	CSASRGGEQYF
TRBV20-1	TRBJ2-2	TRBD2	few	TGCAGTGCTAGAGATCGGCGGCGGGAGTGGGCCGGGGAGCTGTTTTTT	CSARDRRREWAGELFF
TRBV11-2	TRBJ2-3	.	many	TGTGCCAGCAGCTTAGGCCCGTTCACAGATACGCAGTATTTT	CASSLGPFTDTQYF
TRBV20-1	TRBJ2-7	.	few	TGCAGTGCCCCCATGCAGGGGTCCTACGAGCAGTACTTC	CSAPMQGSYEQYF
TRBV20-1	TRBJ2-4	.	many	TGCAGTGCTAGAGATATAGCCAAAAACATTCAGTACTTC	CSARDIAKNIQYF
TRBV29-1	TRBJ2-1	TRBD2	many	TGCAGCGTTGAAGATCCGAGGGCGGGAGCGGTCGGGGAGCAGTTCTTC	CSVEDPRAGAVGEQFF
TRBV4-2	TRBJ2-7	.	many	TGTGCCAGCAGCCAAGTGGTAGCGGTAACCTACGAGCAGTACTTC	CASSQVVAVTYEQYF
TRBV12-3/TRBV12-4	TRBJ1-5	.	.	TGTGCCAGCAGTCTAACGGTCCTTAGCAATCAGCCCCAGCATTTT	CASSLTVLSNQPQHF
TRBV4-2	TRBJ2-7	.	.	TGTGCCAGCAGCCGGGTAGGACAGAGCTACGAGCAGTACTTC	CASSRVGQSYEQYF
TRBV5-4	TRBJ2-2	.	few	TGTGCCAGCAGCTTGGGGCTAGGAATCAACACCGGGGAGCTGTTTTTT	CASSLGLGINTGELFF
TRBV9	TRBJ2-5	TRBD2	.	TGTGCCAGCAGCGTAGCCAGCGGGAGTCCCCAAGAGACCCAGTACTTC	CASSVASGSPQETQYF
TRBV7-2	TRBJ2-7	.	.	TGTGCCAGCAGCTTATCAAGGGCGGCCCACGAGCAGTACTTC	CASSLSRAAHEQYF
TRBV29-1	TRBJ1-2	TRBD1	.	TGCAGCGCATATATTACTCCGGGGACAGGCAACTATGGCTACACCTTC	CSAYITPGTGNYGYTF
TRBV10-3	TRBJ2-7	TRBD2	many	TGTGCCATCAGTGGACTAGCGGGGGGCGACTACGAGCAGTACTTC	CAISGLAGGDYEQYF